A selection of T cell receptor beta chains follows, all from one sample in a study of control samples from healthy donors and cancer patients. Sequenced by immunoSEQ multiplex PCR; TCRdb stores in-frame clones only, minus some. This sample has around 78,000 clones, with around 94% found just once. Material for sequencing was blood. The receptors stem from a young woman in good health. Each CDR3 is given with its conserved first and last residue. Each record gives: clone size, V gene, D gene, J gene, CDR3 protein, CDR3 DNA. A D gene is named only where the DNA matches it firmly. Size is omitted from some rows. Given values are once, few, many or a class for expanded clones.

.,TRBV6-2/TRBV6-3,TRBD1,TRBJ2-3,CASSHRRTGEAHTQYF,TGTGCCAGCAGTCACCGGAGGACAGGGGAAGCACATACGCAGTATTTT
.,TRBV7-6,TRBD1,TRBJ1-4,CASSPGQGSNEKLFF,TGTGCCAGCAGCCCCGGACAGGGTTCAAATGAAAAACTGTTTTTT
.,TRBV25-1,TRBD1,TRBJ1-3,CASSDYRGSGNTIYF,TGTGCCAGCAGTGATTACAGGGGCTCTGGAAACACCATATATTTT
.,TRBV27,.,TRBJ1-2,CASSFSQGHGYTF,TGTGCCAGCAGTTTCAGCCAGGGGCATGGCTACACCTTC
.,TRBV5-4,.,TRBJ2-2,CASSLGSNLRLVNTGELFF,TGTGCCAGCAGCTTGGGGTCGAATCTCCGGCTGGTGAACACCGGGGAGCTGTTTTTT
.,TRBV6-2/TRBV6-3,.,TRBJ1-2,CASSYGNYGYTF,TGTGCCAGCAGTTATGGCAACTATGGCTACACCTTC
.,TRBV5-4,.,TRBJ1-1,CASSLPTGPGTEAFF,TGTGCCAGCAGCTTACCCACCGGTCCCGGCACTGAAGCTTTCTTT
.,TRBV7-3,TRBD2,TRBJ2-1,CASSQSGGAFDEQFF,TGTGCCAGCAGCCAAAGCGGGGGGGCCTTCGATGAGCAGTTCTTC
.,TRBV6-2/TRBV6-3,.,TRBJ2-2,CASSHRRNAGELFF,TGTGCCAGCAGCCACCGAAGAAACGCCGGGGAGCTGTTTTTT
.,TRBV5-3,.,TRBJ1-1,CARSPSSEKEAFF,TGTGCCAGAAGCCCCTCGAGTGAGAAGGAAGCTTTCTTT
.,TRBV6-5,TRBD1,TRBJ2-5,CASSRDRKRETQYF,TGTGCCAGCAGCCGGGACAGAAAAAGGGAGACCCAGTACTTC
.,TRBV25-1,TRBD1,TRBJ1-2,CASSETGNNYGYTF,TGTGCCAGCAGTGAGACAGGGAATAACTATGGCTACACCTTC
.,TRBV2,.,TRBJ1-4,CASSGRGLRANEKLFF,TGTGCCAGCAGTGGACGAGGGTTACGGGCTAATGAAAAACTGTTTTTT
.,TRBV7-9,.,TRBJ2-1,CASSGEGPSYNEQFF,TGTGCCAGCAGCGGGGAAGGGCCATCCTACAATGAGCAGTTCTTC
.,TRBV10-2,TRBD1,TRBJ1-4,CASSGQGLNEKLFF,TGCGCCAGCAGTGGACAGGGGCTTAATGAAAAACTGTTTTTT
.,TRBV27,.,TRBJ1-1,CASIGNTEAFF,TGTGCCAGCATAGGAAACACTGAAGCTTTCTTT
.,TRBV5-1,TRBD2,TRBJ2-7,CASSSQAGGGYEQYF,TGCGCCAGCAGCTCCCAAGCGGGAGGGGGCTACGAGCAGTACTTC
.,TRBV27,.,TRBJ1-1,CASSPTVINTEAFF,TGTGCCAGCAGTCCGACTGTCATAAACACTGAAGCTTTCTTT
.,TRBV4-2,TRBD2,TRBJ2-1,CASSQVAGGPRYNEQFF,TGTGCCAGCAGCCAAGTAGCGGGGGGGCCGAGGTACAATGAGCAGTTCTTC
.,TRBV6-2/TRBV6-3,.,TRBJ1-1,CASSYSTGNYSFREAFF,TGTGCCAGCAGTTACAGTACCGGGAACTACTCTTTCAGGGAAGCTTTCTTT
.,TRBV28,.,TRBJ2-4,CASSYELGAKNIQYF,TGTGCCAGCAGTTATGAACTTGGGGCCAAAAACATTCAGTACTTC
.,TRBV19,.,TRBJ1-1,CASIGSEAFF,TGTGCCAGTATTGGTTCTGAAGCTTTCTTT
.,TRBV11-2,.,TRBJ1-5,CASSLGSSVNQPQHF,TGTGCCAGCAGCTTAGGGTCAAGCGTTAATCAGCCCCAGCATTTT
.,TRBV7-3,.,TRBJ2-6,CASSLTVSPGANVLTF,TGTGCCAGCAGCTTAACTGTGTCACCTGGGGCCAACGTCCTGACTTTC
.,TRBV5-6,TRBD2,TRBJ2-1,CASSLTGTSGGARQFF,TGTGCCAGCAGCTTGACCGGGACTAGCGGGGGGGCCCGGCAGTTCTTC
.,TRBV3-1/TRBV3-2,.,TRBJ2-2,CASSRWEGGGNGELFF,TGTGCCAGCAGCCGCTGGGAGGGAGGGGGGAACGGGGAGCTGTTTTTT
.,TRBV27,TRBD2,TRBJ2-3,CASSFSGGLSDTQYF,TGTGCCAGCAGTTTTAGCGGGGGGCTATCAGATACGCAGTATTTT
once,TRBV18,TRBD1,TRBJ2-1,CASRLPQVTGDYNEQFF,TGTGCCAGCCGACTCCCGCAGGTAACAGGGGATTACAATGAGCAGTTCTTC
.,TRBV2,.,TRBJ1-2,CASSSNLSRGTYGYTF,TGTGCCAGCAGTTCGAATTTATCCCGGGGCACGTATGGCTACACCTTC
.,TRBV15,.,TRBJ1-3,CATSRDIGGISGNTIYF,TGTGCCACCAGCAGAGATATCGGGGGGATCTCTGGAAACACCATATATTTT
.,TRBV2,TRBD1,TRBJ1-2,CASSPPTGNYTF,TGTGCCAGCAGTCCCCCGACAGGGAACTACACCTTC
once,TRBV24-1,.,TRBJ2-5,CATSAPGAETQYF,TGTGCCACCAGTGCCCCAGGTGCAGAGACCCAGTACTTC
.,TRBV28,.,TRBJ1-1,CASSRQVEGTEAFF,TGTGCCAGCAGTCGACAGGTGGAAGGCACTGAAGCTTTCTTT
once,TRBV7-9,.,TRBJ1-1,CASSFGGQAEAFF,TGTGCCAGCAGCTTTGGAGGGCAGGCTGAAGCTTTCTTT